Listed here are 17 T cell receptor beta chains from one sample, sequenced in a study of Ad26.COV2.S vaccination and SARS-CoV-2 variants. Sequencing was performed with immunoSEQ multiplex PCR; in TCRdb, only in-frame clones are kept and a portion is missing. The table records more than 400,000 clones, roughly 91% of them present only once. The treatment: around 19 received Ad26.COV2.S at low or high dose, single or two shots; roughly 5 received placebo; per-sample allocation not given. Vaccine and placebo recipients were sampled on day 63 after the first injection. Material: peripheral blood, obtained in a trial of Ad26.COV2.S vaccine versus placebo. These receptors all stem from a person between 18 and 65 years old who received the Ad26.COV2.S COVID-19 vaccine or a placebo.

This chain joins TRBV11-2 and TRBJ2-7; the D gene could be TRBD1 or TRBD2 (5 bases each). In germline, CDR1 is SGHAT, CDR2 FQNNGV. The germline V and J ends were trimmed by 3 bases and 0 bases, with 12 bases remaining between them. The CDR3 is 15 residues long. The CDR3: CASSFLAGLSYEQYF. The CDR3 bases are TGTGCCAGCAGCTTCCTAGCAGGGCTCTCCTACGAGCAGTACTTC.

V usage is TRBV4-1 and J usage is TRBJ1-5; D call uncertain. Trimming shortened V by 4 bases and J by 7 bases, and 20 bases separated the two germline ends. Germline values: CDR1 MGHRA, CDR2 YSYEKL. This CDR3 contains 16 residues. The CDR3 DNA is TGCGCCAGCAGCCCCGGGCTCATGGAGGTTGGGCAGCCCCAGCATTTT. It encodes CASSPGLMEVGQPQHF.

The chain uses TRBV27 and TRBJ2-7, with 7 bases fitting TRBD1. The V and J ends lost 8 bases and 2 bases, in that order; junction bases with no gene match: 6. The CDR3 is 13 residues long. Germline-derived CDR1 and CDR2 are MNHEY and SMNVEV (reference sequence). CDR3 in amino acids: CASHRGGPYEQYF. For the CDR3, the DNA is TGTGCCAGCCACAGGGGTGGTCCCTACGAGCAGTACTTC.

This chain links TRBV6-2 or TRBV6-3 with TRBJ2-5; D is possibly TRBD1 or TRBD2 (5 bases each). The CDR3 has 16 amino acids. CDR1 is MNHEY and CDR2 is SVGEGT in the germline V gene. V gave up 4 bases and J gave up 9 bases, with 24 bases separating them. CDR3: CASSLPSQVPRGAQYF. The CDR3 DNA reads TGTGCCAGCAGTTTACCCTCACAGGTTCCCCGAGGGGCCCAGTACTTC.

This sequence joins TRBV6-6 and TRBJ2-2; D gene uncertain. Germline V gene sequence: CDR1 MNHNY, CDR2 SVGAGI (reference sequence). The CDR3 runs 14 residues. V gave up 2 bases and J gave up 2 bases, with 6 bases separating them. Here the CDR3 DNA reads TGTGCCAGCAGTTACACCATTAACACCGGGGAGCTGTTTTTT. Translated: CASSYTINTGELFF.

The V call is TRBV11-2, the J call TRBJ2-1; D possibly corresponds to TRBD1 (6 bases). The CDR3 extends over 14 amino acids. Trimming stripped 3 bases from V and 4 bases from J, with 10 bases between. Germline assignment: CDR1 SGHAT and CDR2 FQNNGV. The CDR3 nucleotides are TGTGCCAGCAGCTTTGGACAGATTTACAATGAGCAGTTCTTC. Translated, it gives CASSFGQIYNEQFF.

This chain connects TRBV30 to TRBJ1-1; no clear D gene. This CDR3 has 12 residues. CDR1 is GTSNPN, CDR2 SVGIG, per germline (reference sequence). V lost 3 bases to trimming and J lost 1 base, with 6 bases between them. The CDR3 DNA is TGTGCCTGGAGCTTTTGGAACACTGAAGCTTTCTTT. It codes for CAWSFWNTEAFF.

The chain links TRBV9 to TRBJ1-1, with 7 bases fitting TRBD1. Germline CDR1 SGDLS, CDR2 YYNGEE. This CDR3 has 18 amino acids. V shed 0 bases and J 0 bases; nucleotides not matched to a gene: 11. The DNA of the CDR3 is TGTGCCAGCAGCGTAGCACAGGGGATACCAGACATGAACACTGAAGCTTTCTTT. Protein sequence: CASSVAQGIPDMNTEAFF.

The chain recombines TRBV28 with TRBJ2-3; 12 bases are shared with TRBD2. CDR1 MDHEN and CDR2 SYDVKM come from the germline V gene. CDR3 length equals 14 residues. V was pared by 6 bases and J by 6 bases, with 4 bases of the junction left unmatched. CDR3 bases: TGTGCCAGCAGACTAGCGGGAGGATGGGATACGCAGTATTTT. Protein sequence: CASRLAGGWDTQYF.

The chain recombines TRBV27 with TRBJ1-2; 9 bases align to TRBD1. From germline, CDR1 is MNHEY and CDR2 SMNVEV (reference sequence). V lost 6 bases and J lost 5; bases outside the gene matches: 7. This CDR3 spans 14 amino acids. The CDR3 bases are TGTGCCAGCAGAAGGGCCGGACAGGGGTATGGCTACACCTTC. Translation gives CASRRAGQGYGYTF.

This clone appeared once. This rearrangement joins TRBV5-4 to TRBJ2-1; D remains unclear. The V gene's germline CDR1 is SGHNT and CDR2 YYREEE (reference sequence). With 2 bases removed from V and 4 bases from J, the gap between germline ends came to 10 bases. CDR3 length: 14 amino acids. The CDR3 reads CASSFRAGYNEQFF. The CDR3 nucleotides are TGTGCCAGCAGCTTTCGGGCCGGGTACAATGAGCAGTTCTTC.

V gene TRBV19 combines with J gene TRBJ1-1, with 8 bases identical to TRBD1. The CDR3 contains 15 residues. Looked up from germline, CDR1 is LNHDA and CDR2 is SQIVND (reference sequence). After removal of 3 bases from V and 5 bases from J, the junction contained 8 bases not matched to a gene. CDR3 coding DNA: TGTGCCAGTAGTATCGCCGGGACAGGTAGTACTGAAGCTTTCTTT. It is translated as CASSIAGTGSTEAFF.

The chain joins TRBV2 to TRBJ2-7; the D call may be TRBD1 or TRBD2 (5 bases each). Germline loops: CDR1 SNHLY, CDR2 FYNNEI. This CDR3 comprises 11 residues. Trimming removed 8 bases from V and 7 bases from J, with 12 bases in between. The CDR3 loop reads CASSPWGEQYF. The CDR3 nucleotides are TGTGCCAGCTCCCCCTGGGGGGAGCAGTACTTC.

V usage is TRBV7-9 and J usage is TRBJ2-1, with D possibly called TRBD1 or TRBD2 (5 bases each). V was pared by 5 bases and J by 15 bases, with 20 bases between. Germline V gene lookup returns CDR1 SEHNR and CDR2 FQNEAQ (reference sequence). This CDR3 is 13 amino acids long. CDR3 protein: CASSTPRDQSPFF. The CDR3 DNA reads as TGTGCCAGCAGCACCCCCCGGGACCAGAGTCCGTTCTTC.

The gene calls are TRBV5-6 and TRBJ2-7; maybe TRBD1 (6 bases). From germline, CDR1 is SGHDT and CDR2 YYEEEE. V lost 0 bases to trimming and J lost 0 bases, with 13 bases between them. The CDR3 is 16 amino acids. The CDR3 spells CASSLGGQGFSYEQYF. CDR3 sequence (DNA): TGTGCCAGCAGCTTGGGGGGCCAGGGGTTCTCCTACGAGCAGTACTTC. Looking up the rest from reference TRBV5-6 and TRBJ2-7 gives the full variable domain: DAGVTQSPTHLIKTRGQQVTLRCSPKSGHDTVSWYQQALGQGPQFIFQYYEEEERQRGNFPDRFSGHQFPNYSSELNVNALLLGDSALYLCASSLGGQGFSYEQYFGPGTRLTVT.

The genes are TRBV11-2 and TRBJ2-7, with TRBD1 matching 7 bases. CDR1 and CDR2 (germline): SGHAT, FQNNGV. The CDR3 contains 15 residues. Trimming at V came to 5 bases and at J to 1 base, leaving 8 bases not matched to a gene. DNA of the CDR3: TGTGCCAGCAGCACCGAGACAGGGATTTCCTACGAGCAGTACTTC. As protein: CASSTETGISYEQYF.

This clone was seen just once. The chain is built from TRBV25-1 and TRBJ2-7; 7 bases are shared with TRBD1. This CDR3 region has 14 residues. Trimming removed 3 bases from V and 3 bases from J; junction bases left unmatched: 5. CDR1 MGHDK and CDR2 SYGVNS come from the germline V gene. The CDR3 region is CASSEPDRVYEQYF. CDR3 in DNA: TGTGCCAGCAGTGAGCCCGACAGGGTCTACGAGCAGTACTTC.